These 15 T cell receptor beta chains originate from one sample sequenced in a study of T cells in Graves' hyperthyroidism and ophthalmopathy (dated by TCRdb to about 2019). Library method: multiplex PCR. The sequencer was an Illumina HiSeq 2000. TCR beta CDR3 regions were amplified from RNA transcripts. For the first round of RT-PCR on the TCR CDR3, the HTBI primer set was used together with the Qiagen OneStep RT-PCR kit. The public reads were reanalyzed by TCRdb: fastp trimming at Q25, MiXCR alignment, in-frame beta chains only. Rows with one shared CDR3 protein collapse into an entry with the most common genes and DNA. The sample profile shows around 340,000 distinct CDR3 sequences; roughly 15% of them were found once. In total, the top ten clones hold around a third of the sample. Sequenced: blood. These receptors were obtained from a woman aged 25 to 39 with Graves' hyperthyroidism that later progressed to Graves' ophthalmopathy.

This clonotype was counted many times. CDR3 nucleotide sequence: TGTGCCAGCAGTGACGGCAGGGGTGGGGGTGAAAAACTGTTTTTT. Translated: CASSDGRGGGEKLFF. The J gene is TRBJ1-4, the V gene TRBV2, with D perhaps TRBD1 (6 bases). The length of the CDR3 is 15 residues. CDR1 is SNHLY and CDR2 is FYNNEI in the germline V gene. Trimming left V 3 bases short and J 7 bases short, with 15 bases between.

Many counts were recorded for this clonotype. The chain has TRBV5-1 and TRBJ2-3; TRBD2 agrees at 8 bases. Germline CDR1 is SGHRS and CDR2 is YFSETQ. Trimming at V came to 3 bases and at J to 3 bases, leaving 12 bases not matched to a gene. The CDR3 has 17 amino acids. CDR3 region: CASSWGRGAPMTDTQYF. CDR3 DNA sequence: TGCGCCAGCAGCTGGGGGCGGGGGGCCCCGATGACAGATACGCAGTATTTT.

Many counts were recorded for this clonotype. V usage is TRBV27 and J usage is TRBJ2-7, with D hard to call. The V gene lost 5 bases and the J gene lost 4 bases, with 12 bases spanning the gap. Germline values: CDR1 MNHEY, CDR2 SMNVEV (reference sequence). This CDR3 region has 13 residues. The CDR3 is CASSQLSGYEQYF. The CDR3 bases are TGTGCCAGCAGTCAACTTTCGGGTTACGAGCAGTACTTC.

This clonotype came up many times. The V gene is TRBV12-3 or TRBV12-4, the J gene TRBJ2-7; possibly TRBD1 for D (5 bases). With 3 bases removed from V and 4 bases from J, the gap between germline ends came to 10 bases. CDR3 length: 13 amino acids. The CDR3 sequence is CASSFDAGYEQYF. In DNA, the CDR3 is TGTGCCAGCAGTTTTGACGCAGGGTACGAGCAGTACTTC.

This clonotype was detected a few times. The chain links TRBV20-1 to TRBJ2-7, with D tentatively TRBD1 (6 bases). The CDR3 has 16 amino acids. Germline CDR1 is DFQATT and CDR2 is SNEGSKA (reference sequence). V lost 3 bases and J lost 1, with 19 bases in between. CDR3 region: CSARGPPGAVSYEQYF. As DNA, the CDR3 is TGCAGTGCTAGGGGGCCCCCAGGGGCTGTATCCTACGAGCAGTACTTC.

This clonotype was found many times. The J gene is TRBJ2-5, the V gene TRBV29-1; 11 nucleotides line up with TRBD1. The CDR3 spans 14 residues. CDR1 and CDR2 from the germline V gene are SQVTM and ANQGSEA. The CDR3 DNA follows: TGCCGTTTCACACCGGGACAGGGGGTGAAGACCCAGTACTTC. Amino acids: CRFTPGQGVKTQYF.

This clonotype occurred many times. DNA of the CDR3: TGTGCCAGCAGTTTTCAGGGGGCTGGGAGCACTGAAGCTTTCTTT. This codes for CASSFQGAGSTEAFF. This chain joins TRBV28 and TRBJ1-1, with 8 bases that match TRBD1. V was pared by 3 bases and J by 4 bases, with 7 bases of the junction left unmatched. Per germline, CDR1 MDHEN and CDR2 SYDVKM. The CDR3 covers 15 residues.

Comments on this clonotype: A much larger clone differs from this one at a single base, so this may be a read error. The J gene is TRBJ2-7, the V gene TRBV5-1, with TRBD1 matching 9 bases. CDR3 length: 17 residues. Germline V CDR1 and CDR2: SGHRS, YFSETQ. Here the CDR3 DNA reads TGCGCCAACAGCGCAGGCACCGGGACAGGGATGGCCTACGAGCAGTACTTC. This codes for CANSAGTGTGMAYEQYF.

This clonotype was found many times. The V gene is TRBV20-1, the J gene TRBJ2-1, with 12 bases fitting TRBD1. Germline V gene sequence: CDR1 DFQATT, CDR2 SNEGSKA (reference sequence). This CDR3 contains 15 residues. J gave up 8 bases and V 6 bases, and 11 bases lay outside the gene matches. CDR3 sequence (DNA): TGCAGTGCCGAGACCGGGACAGGGGGCGCTTATGAGCAGTTCTTC. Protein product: CSAETGTGGAYEQFF.

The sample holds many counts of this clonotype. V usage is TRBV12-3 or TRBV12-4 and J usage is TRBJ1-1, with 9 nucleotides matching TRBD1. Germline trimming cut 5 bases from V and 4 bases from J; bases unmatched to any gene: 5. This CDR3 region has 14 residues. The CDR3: CASSKDRGVTEAFF. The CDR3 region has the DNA TGTGCCAGCAGTAAGGACAGGGGAGTCACTGAAGCTTTCTTT.

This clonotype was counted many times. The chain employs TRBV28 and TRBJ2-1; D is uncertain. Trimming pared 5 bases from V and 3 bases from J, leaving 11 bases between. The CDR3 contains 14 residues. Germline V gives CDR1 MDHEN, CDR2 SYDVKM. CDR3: CASSGTVGYNEQFF. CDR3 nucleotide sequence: TGTGCCAGCAGTGGAACAGTGGGCTACAATGAGCAGTTCTTC.

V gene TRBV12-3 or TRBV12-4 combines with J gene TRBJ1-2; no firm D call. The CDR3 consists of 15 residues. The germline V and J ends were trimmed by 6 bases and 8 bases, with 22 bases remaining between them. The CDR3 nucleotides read TGTGCCAGCAGCTTATTTACGGAGGGAATGGGAGGCTACACCTTC. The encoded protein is CASSLFTEGMGGYTF.

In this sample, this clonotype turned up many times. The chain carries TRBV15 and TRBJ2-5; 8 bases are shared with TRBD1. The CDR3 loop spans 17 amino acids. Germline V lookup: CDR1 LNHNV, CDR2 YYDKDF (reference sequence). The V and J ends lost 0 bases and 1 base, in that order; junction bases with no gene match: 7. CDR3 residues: CATSRELGTGPQETQYF. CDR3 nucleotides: TGTGCCACCAGCAGAGAATTGGGGACAGGACCCCAAGAGACCCAGTACTTC.

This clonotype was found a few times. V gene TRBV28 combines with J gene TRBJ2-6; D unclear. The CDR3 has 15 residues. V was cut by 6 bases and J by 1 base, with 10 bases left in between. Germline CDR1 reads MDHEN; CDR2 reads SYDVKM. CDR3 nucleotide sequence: TGTGCCAGCAGCCCATCAAGTTCTGGGGCCAACGTCCTGACTTTC. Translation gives CASSPSSSGANVLTF.

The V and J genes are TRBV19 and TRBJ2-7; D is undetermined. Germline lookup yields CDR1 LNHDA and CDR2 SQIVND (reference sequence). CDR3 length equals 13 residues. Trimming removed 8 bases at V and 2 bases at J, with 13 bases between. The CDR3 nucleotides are TGTGCCAGTGCGCCTGCGGCGGCCTACGAGCAGTACTTC. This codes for CASAPAAAYEQYF.